The TCR beta chain under discussion was sequenced for a study of blood T cell repertoires in COVID-19 (dated by TCRdb to 2020 to 2022). With regard to the full study: Collaborator samples came from the United States, Italy and Spain and covered acute and convalescent phases of COVID-19. HLA class I and class II types, where available, came from metadata supplied by the sample provider rather than from assay-based typing. The prospective study material was composed of cDNA or gDNA derived from T cells, B-cell-depleted T cells, or PBMCs. The sample metadata nearly always contained a de-identified subject ID, COVID-19 status, age in years and sex. The repertoires were released in a freely available public database intended as a resource for research on the immune response to SARS-CoV-2. Subjects who had been exposed to COVID-19, were actively infected with it, or had recovered from it provided the deeply sampled blood TCRbeta repertoires that made up the dataset. The samples were drawn from the first 160 participants of the ongoing ImmuneRACE study and from 1,254 subjects provided by 6 global collaborators.

The CDR3 runs 12 residues from the cysteine to the phenylalanine. CDR3 DNA is the only sequence kept; it has 36 bases, read in frame from the first base. From a lookup of the germline V gene, CDR1 and CDR2 are MDHEN and SYDVKM. V and J are truncated by 4 bases and 3 bases respectively, leaving an intervening sequence of 4 bases. General study outcomes and caveats: How much clinical and demographic metadata was included differed by source and by participant, and the metadata was provided uncurated.

A word on this clone: This receptor's antigen is unknown. One base away there is no much larger clone; base qualities are not given.

Collaborating institutions collected whole blood in K2EDTA tubes following their own protocols. For TCRbeta analysis, collaborators shipped samples in one of three forms: frozen whole blood, isolated PBMCs, or DNA extracted from either of those sample types. The immunoSEQ Assay, a bias-controlled multiplex PCR, was used to amplify TCRbeta CDR3 regions from genomic DNA. In the paper's pipeline: Nucleated cell counts per sample were estimated from amplification of reference gene primers within the assay. To quantify the absolute abundance of each unique TCRbeta CDR3 rearrangement, sequence reads were collapsed and filtered. For each sample, productive Simpson clonality was calculated as the square root of Simpson's diversity index over productive rearrangements. TCRdb provides this immuneACCESS table in a form limited to in-frame rearrangements. Some clones are lacking; in checked studies, under half of them reflect an unresolved V gene, and why the rest are absent is not known. V and J calls plus clone size are reproduced from that table; the DNA served to infer D and trimming. The sample table contains about 120,000 clones; only one count was recorded for 85% of them. 11% of the sample is taken by the ten largest.

The TCR sequence derives from an elderly man with acute or convalescent COVID-19. The chain was built from TRBV28 and TRBJ1-3; the D gene assignment is ambiguous. Sequencing was carried out using peripheral blood. The sequenced DNA: TGTGCCAGCAGTTCGTATGGAAACACCATATATTTT. Translated, this gives CASSSYGNTIYF.